Listed here is a single T cell receptor beta chain. What antigen it recognizes has not been identified. No qualities accompany the bases; no much larger clone lies one base away. TCR beta repertoires were profiled from peripheral blood of about a dozen young patients with multiple sclerosis to demonstrate the VDJtools post-analysis software. The multiple sclerosis patients were children and adolescents between roughly 6 and 17 years of age. The germline V gene supplies CDR1 MNHEY and CDR2 SVGEGT. The CDR3 holds 13 amino acids from the cysteine to the phenylalanine. Only CDR3 DNA is held: 39 bases, read in frame from base 1. The trim is 5 bases for V and 9 bases for J, with a gap of 14 bases between the germline ends. Libraries were made using PCR. These reads were obtained on an Illumina HiSeq 2500. Unique molecular identifiers were incorporated into TCR beta cDNA libraries to reduce PCR and sequencing biases. Per 1 to 10 million input T cells, roughly 500,000 cDNA molecules were obtained, such that each molecule approximated one T cell. The patient libraries were prepared and sequenced using the same protocol as the earlier healthy control dataset. Samples belonging to the same batch were prepared together, multiplexed and sequenced on a shared HiSeq lane. Per the authors' processing: MIGEC was used to process the raw barcoded reads, and molecular identifier groups with only a single read were discarded before consensus assembly and CDR3 extraction. VDJtools was used for post-analysis of the clonotype tables, and diversity was normalized by down-sampling every dataset to the size of the smallest sample. To correct batch-related cross-sample contamination, repertoire overlap clustering matched CDR3 amino acid sequences but not nucleotide sequences. In TCRdb, the public reads were trimmed at Q25 with fastp and aligned with MiXCR, with productive beta chains retained. All rows with the same CDR3 protein become a single entry with the most common DNA and genes. Clone size and V and J calls follow TCRdb, not the original study. In all, the sample holds about 800,000 distinct CDR3 sequences, and about 27% of those were seen once. In total, the top ten clones hold 0.55% to 0.65% of the sample.

This entry belongs to a study of post-analysis software for immune sequencing data (dated by TCRdb to 2015 to 2017). Study-wide context: Disease courses on record covered relapsing-remitting, secondary progressive and progressive-relapsing multiple sclerosis, though some patients had no subtype annotation. A subset of samples was prepared in parallel using single-end sample barcoding, then pooled and co-amplified after Illumina adapter ligation. The multiple sclerosis patient repertoires were compared with about a dozen previously published healthy control repertoires from donors aged roughly 6 to 25 years.

Study-wide findings and limitations: Direct clustering with F measure showed strong co-clustering of samples prepared in the same batch, prompting a batch-effect correction. The control group was slightly older than the multiple sclerosis patient group. Multiple sclerosis patients had significantly lower normalized Chao1 diversity than controls, a result that suggests substantial peripheral T-cell clonal expansion. Patients showed significantly higher frequencies than controls for five TRBV segments, among them TRBV5-6, TRBV5-1 and TRBV20-1.

Recombination connected TRBV6-2 or TRBV6-3 to TRBJ2-1; the D region possibly corresponds to TRBD2 (5 bases align). Sequences were obtained from blood. The receptor comes from a girl aged 10 to 17 with multiple sclerosis. The DNA sequence is TGTGCCAGCAGTCGGGCCCCGGCGGGTGAGCAGTTCTTC. It encodes CASSRAPAGEQFF.